A selection of T cell receptor beta chains follows, all from one sample in a study of regulatory T cells in long-lasting Graves disease. TCRdb redid the calling of the multiplex PCR reads with MiXCR, one entry per CDR3 protein. The sample lists 360,000 or so distinct CDR3 sequences, around 15% occurring once. The same specimen was also included in a second study, on T cells in Graves' hyperthyroidism and ophthalmopathy.

The sample consisted of peripheral blood mononuclear cells (PBMCs), taken at new diagnosis, from a patient treated with antithyroid drugs. These receptor sequences come from a woman between 18 and 29 years old with Graves disease. CDR3s leave out the opening cysteine and the closing phenylalanine or tryptophan.

CDR3	V	J
ASRGLAGDTGELF	TRBV2	TRBJ2-2
ASSSQPSLGIYNEQF	TRBV12-3/TRBV12-4	TRBJ2-1
ASRGPGQGATEAF	TRBV2	TRBJ1-1
ASSFPSRGDRFIRDIQY	TRBV28	TRBJ2-4
ATSRVIAGGTDTQY	TRBV15	TRBJ2-3
ATSKGQGSNQPQH	TRBV24-1	TRBJ1-5
ASGGTANTGELF	TRBV6-1	TRBJ2-2
SAQDRGGAPTDTQY	TRBV20-1	TRBJ2-3
ASSPFSREFLGELF	TRBV18	TRBJ2-2
ASRLADPPYEQY	TRBV28	TRBJ2-7
SASLAGGWNEQF	TRBV20-1	TRBJ2-1
ASSDTGTTYEQY	TRBV19	TRBJ2-7
ASSLNRGQGGEKLF	TRBV2	TRBJ1-4
ATPYRNANTGELF	TRBV24-1	TRBJ2-2
ASSALTSGGQNGELF	TRBV6-2/TRBV6-3	TRBJ2-2
ASSLEALLGNTIY	TRBV5-1	TRBJ1-3
ASRGQASWGGYGYT	TRBV6-1	TRBJ1-2
ASSYSTGWISYEQY	TRBV6-2/TRBV6-3	TRBJ2-7
ASSEVGYTEAF	TRBV10-2	TRBJ1-1
ASSVGLTPSYEQY	TRBV9	TRBJ2-7
ASSLESGYNEQF	TRBV5-1	TRBJ2-1
AWSVLKGPPIYGYT	TRBV30	TRBJ1-2
ATASTANTGELF	TRBV6-1	TRBJ2-2
ASKWTGRENTIY	TRBV6-1	TRBJ1-3
ASSYGGVEKLF	TRBV6-5	TRBJ1-4
SVVGTGGSYNEQF	TRBV29-1	TRBJ2-1
ASSDSLAGVTDTQY	TRBV6-2/TRBV6-3	TRBJ2-3
ASRAGSHEQF	TRBV27	TRBJ2-1
ASSLLAVQETQY	TRBV12-3/TRBV12-4	TRBJ2-5
ASRGGRGRRSYEQY	TRBV6-2/TRBV6-3	TRBJ2-7
ASSVGSGTESYEQY	TRBV9	TRBJ2-7
AWSSGRGRDQPQH	TRBV30	TRBJ1-5
APKEGSAKNIQY	TRBV10-3	TRBJ2-4
ASSLRGRGFNEKLF	TRBV7-2	TRBJ1-4
ASSQDEMAEAF	TRBV3-1	TRBJ1-1
AISDRENEKLF	TRBV10-3	TRBJ1-4
SARDLMDRRTEAF	TRBV20-1	TRBJ1-1
ASSTGVYEQY	TRBV7-2	TRBJ2-7
ASSQYYSNQPQH	TRBV12-3/TRBV12-4	TRBJ1-5
ASSYMIGLRTWNQPQH	TRBV6-5	TRBJ1-5
ASSDGWNTGELF	TRBV6-2/TRBV6-3	TRBJ2-2
ASSLGRGANEQY	TRBV13	TRBJ2-7
ASSFGARTRDAGELF	TRBV7-9	TRBJ2-2
SARDEGAGGYT	TRBV20-1	TRBJ1-2
ASSEWNTEAF	TRBV2	TRBJ1-1
ASSFATITGALFGYT	TRBV27	TRBJ1-2
ASNGAAGTQY	TRBV25-1	TRBJ2-3
SVEDTSGEANEQF	TRBV29-1	TRBJ2-1
ASSIGLAGYNEQF	TRBV19	TRBJ2-1
ASSAGDRLRTDTQY	TRBV9	TRBJ2-3
ASSTDRANYGYT	TRBV27	TRBJ1-2
SAGEWVDTQY	TRBV20-1	TRBJ2-3
ASSPRGGVSGNTEAF	TRBV18	TRBJ1-1